Sequencing of this TCR beta chain was carried out in a study of OX40 agonist ivuxolimab in advanced cancers. Study details: Clinicians treated patients with ivuxolimab, an agonistic anti-OX40 (CD134) antibody.

Only in-frame clones appear in the TCRdb table, and some are missing; sequencing was by immunoSEQ multiplex PCR. The sample records roughly 100,000 clones, approximately 90% being singletons. The CDR3 has 13 residues. V gave up 2 bases and J gave up 4 bases, with 8 bases separating them. Germline assignment: CDR1 MNHEY and CDR2 SMNVEV (reference sequence). The count of this clone is one. This material consisted of CD4+ or CD8+ T cells sorted from blood, taken in a trial of the OX40 agonist ivuxolimab. The sequence came from an adult with an advanced solid tumor such as melanoma, head and neck, liver or kidney cancer. The rearrangement uses TRBV27 and TRBJ1-2; D perhaps matches TRBD1 (5 bases). CDR3 protein: CASSLNRFYGYTF. CDR3 nucleotides: TGTGCCAGCAGTTTAAACAGGTTCTATGGCTACACCTTC.